These 21 T cell receptor beta chains were sequenced from one sample in a study of human T cells and chemical hapten exposure. The time point here: pre-sensitization, week 0. Treatment here: therapeutic diphenylcyclopropenone sensitization with weekly scalp DPC. TCRdb passed the RACE reads through MiXCR, listing each CDR3 protein once. The sample carries roughly 250,000 distinct CDR3 sequences, over 8% recorded once. Sequencing used whole blood, obtained in connection with sensitization to the hapten diphenylcyclopropenone (DPC). The receptors shown here come from a woman aged 40 to 50 with alopecia areata. Some clones in this sample may be carry-over from other donors' samples.

The chain uses TRBV7-9 and TRBJ2-5; 14 nucleotides agree with TRBD2. With V trimmed by 5 bases and J by 1 base, 6 bases remained unmatched. Germline values: CDR1 SEHNR, CDR2 FQNEAQ (reference sequence). The length of the CDR3 is 17 residues. The DNA for the CDR3 is TGTGCCAGCAGCCCCGGGACTAGCGGGAGCTTCCAAGAGACCCAGTACTTC. Translation gives CASSPGTSGSFQETQYF.

The chain combines TRBV28 with TRBJ2-7; D may match TRBD1 or TRBD2 (7 bases each). The CDR3 totals 15 residues. Between the trimmed V and J ends, which lost 5 bases and 1 base, there was a span of 15 bases. The V gene's germline CDR1 is MDHEN and CDR2 SYDVKM. In nucleotides, the CDR3 is TGTGCCAGCAGTGGGGAGGGGGCTGATTCCTACGAGCAGTACTTC. Protein: CASSGEGADSYEQYF. Full variable domain (rest looked up from reference TRBV28 and TRBJ2-7): DVKVTQSSRYLVKRTGEKVFLECVQDMDHENMFWYRQDPGLGLRLIYFSYDVKMKEKGDIPEGYSVSREKKERFSLILESASTNQTSMYLCASSGEGADSYEQYFGPGTRLTVT.

The chain employs TRBV12-3 or TRBV12-4 and TRBJ2-3; the match to TRBD1 covers 8 bases. This CDR3 spans 15 amino acids. V dropped 11 bases and J dropped 0; count of bases not matched to a gene: 10. This CDR3 reads CACRQGRPSTDTQYF. The CDR3 DNA is TGTGCCTGCCGACAGGGGAGGCCTAGCACAGATACGCAGTATTTT.

V gene TRBV28 combines with J gene TRBJ1-4; no clear D. The ends were cut back, 7 bases at V and 8 bases at J, with 8 bases in the middle. This CDR3 spans 11 amino acids. Germline values: CDR1 MDHEN, CDR2 SYDVKM. The CDR3, as DNA: TGTGCCAGCAAGGCCGGGGAAAAACTGTTTTTT. Encoded protein: CASKAGEKLFF.

V gene TRBV7-2 combines with J gene TRBJ2-3, with D unresolved. V lost 6 bases, J lost 0 bases, and 16 bases lay in between. The germline CDR1 and CDR2 sequences are SGHTA and FQGNSA. CDR3 length: 16 amino acids. CDR3 sequence: CASSPSRPASTDTQYF. CDR3 sequence (DNA): TGTGCCAGCAGTCCAAGCAGACCGGCTAGCACAGATACGCAGTATTTT.

This clonotype was seen more than once but under ten times. The chain uses TRBV2 and TRBJ1-1; D gene uncertain. The CDR3 has 19 amino acids. Germline V gene data show CDR1 as SNHLY and CDR2 as FYNNEI. V lost 8 bases and J lost 3, with 31 bases in between. The CDR3: CASGRIGSRVAGRDTEAFF. The DNA for the CDR3 is TGTGCCAGCGGTCGAATTGGAAGTAGGGTCGCCGGTAGGGACACTGAAGCTTTCTTT.

This chain connects TRBV20-1 to TRBJ2-7; possibly TRBD2 for D (5 bases). Between the trimmed V and J ends, which lost 5 bases and 4 bases, there was a span of 9 bases. This CDR3 region has 11 residues. Germline loops: CDR1 DFQATT, CDR2 SNEGSKA (reference sequence). CDR3 sequence: CSAERQYEQYF. In DNA form, the CDR3 reads TGCAGTGCTGAGCGGCAGTACGAGCAGTACTTC.

The gene calls are TRBV6-5 and TRBJ1-2; D not resolved. The germline CDR1 and CDR2 sequences are MNHEY and SVGAGI. V was trimmed by 10 bases and J by 0 bases, leaving 18 bases between them. The CDR3 spans 15 residues. For the CDR3, the DNA is TGTGCCACCGTCTCCTACGGGCTCGCTAACTATGGCTACACCTTC. Amino acid sequence: CATVSYGLANYGYTF.

This clonotype has a handful of counts. This chain's CDR3 is CSADRQGASSEQYF. The CDR3 bases are TGCAGTGCTGACCGGCAGGGGGCTTCGAGCGAGCAGTACTTC. The chain carries TRBV20-1 and TRBJ2-7; 8 bases agree with TRBD1. V gave up 5 bases and J gave up 6 bases; unmatched junction bases: 12. The V gene's germline CDR1 is DFQATT and CDR2 SNEGSKA (reference sequence). This CDR3 spans 14 amino acids.

This clonotype was detected many times. The chain couples TRBV7-3 to TRBJ2-3; 10 bases are shared with TRBD2. V shed 1 base and J 1 base; nucleotides not matched to a gene: 8. Germline assignment: CDR1 SGHTA and CDR2 FQGTGA. The CDR3 spans 18 residues. CDR3 nucleotide sequence: TGTGCCAGCAGCTTAAACCCTACTGGACTAGCGGGCACAGATACGCAGTATTTT. This translates into CASSLNPTGLAGTDTQYF.

The chain employs TRBV29-1 and TRBJ2-1; no definite D call. This CDR3 region has 15 residues. Germline V CDR1 and CDR2: SQVTM, ANQGSEA. V was clipped by 4 bases and J by 0 bases, with 13 bases between them. The CDR3 nucleotides read TGCAGCGTTGGAAGGTCGAGTATCTCCTACAATGAGCAGTTCTTC. Its translation is CSVGRSSISYNEQFF.

This clonotype was detected a few times. This sequence joins TRBV10-3 and TRBJ1-5, with a weak D call TRBD1 (5 bases). CDR3 size: 13 residues. V lost 4 bases and J lost 7, with 11 bases in between. Germline V gives CDR1 ENHRY, CDR2 SYGVKD. The CDR3 DNA reads TGTGCCATCAGTGTCGGGGGTATCCAGCCCCAGCATTTT. Translated, it gives CAISVGGIQPQHF.

The chain joins TRBV6-1 to TRBJ2-2; a possible D gene is TRBD2 (5 bases). There are 15 residues in the CDR3. V lost 3 bases and J lost 5, with 13 bases in between. In germline, CDR1 is MNHNS, CDR2 SASEGT. The CDR3 sequence is CASSDSGRRTGELFF. In DNA form, the CDR3 reads TGTGCCAGCAGTGACTCCGGGCGGAGGACCGGGGAGCTGTTTTTT.

This chain links TRBV28 with TRBJ1-5; 7 bases map to TRBD1. CDR1 MDHEN and CDR2 SYDVKM come from the germline V gene. The V gene end was trimmed by 10 bases and the J gene end by 0 bases; junction bases not matched to a gene: 9. The CDR3 extends over 15 amino acids. The CDR3 bases are TGTGCCACCCAGGGGGACAACTTTAGCAATCAGCCCCAGCATTTT. Its protein is CATQGDNFSNQPQHF.

This clonotype has only a few counts. V usage is TRBV12-3 or TRBV12-4 and J usage is TRBJ2-3, with 9 bases identical to TRBD1. This CDR3 is built from 15 residues. The junction had 7 bases not matched to a gene; V was cut back by 6 bases and J by 3 bases. CDR3 sequence: CASSRGQGTTDTQYF. CDR3 in DNA: TGTGCCAGCAGCCGAGGACAGGGGACGACAGATACGCAGTATTTT.

This clonotype was counted many times. V is TRBV7-6 and J is TRBJ2-1, with TRBD2 identical over 14 bases. This CDR3 has 16 residues. J gave up 9 bases and V 4 bases, and 8 bases lay outside the gene matches. Germline CDR1 and CDR2: SGHVS and FNYEAQ. The CDR3 coding sequence is TGTGCCAGCAGCTCAGACACGGGACTAGCGGGAGCTGAGCAGTTCTTC. The encoded protein is CASSSDTGLAGAEQFF. The variable domain in full, completed from reference TRBV7-6 and TRBJ2-1, reads GAGVSQSPRYKVTKRGQDVALRCDPISGHVSLYWYRQALGQGPEFLTYFNYEAQQDKSGLPNDRFSAERPEGSISTLTIQRTEQRDSAMYRCASSSDTGLAGAEQFFGPGTRLTVL.

This clonotype has more than one count but fewer than ten. The chain combines TRBV12-3 or TRBV12-4 with TRBJ2-3; D not certain. The CDR3 contains 14 residues. V lost 4 bases to trimming and J lost 6 bases, with 14 bases between them. The CDR3 reads CASSSPPRSDTQYF. For the CDR3, the DNA is TGTGCCAGCAGTTCGCCCCCGCGCAGTGATACGCAGTATTTT.

This clonotype was observed at least ten times. The chain couples TRBV7-8 to TRBJ2-3; 7 nucleotides match TRBD2. Germline trimming cut 8 bases from V and 1 base from J; bases unmatched to any gene: 12. The length of the CDR3 is 16 residues. Germline V CDR1 and CDR2: SGHVS, FQNEAQ. DNA for the CDR3: TGTGCCAGCTCCCTCACCGGCGGGGGAGGCACAGATACGCAGTATTTT. It codes for CASSLTGGGGTDTQYF.

The rearrangement links TRBV28 to TRBJ1-5; a weak D match, TRBD1 (6 bases). V was pared by 2 bases and J by 7 bases, with 9 bases between. The CDR3 spans 13 residues. Germline CDR1 and CDR2: MDHEN and SYDVKM. The CDR3 DNA reads TGTGCCAGCAGTTTAACAGGGATGCAGCCCCAGCATTTT. This sequence encodes CASSLTGMQPQHF.

This clonotype was observed a handful of times. V and J are TRBV7-9 and TRBJ1-2, with D uncertain. Trimming cost V 1 base and J 5 bases, with 14 bases left between them. In germline, CDR1 is SEHNR, CDR2 FQNEAQ (reference sequence). The CDR3 is 15 amino acids. CDR3 nucleotide sequence: TGTGCCAGCAGCTTAGATACCACCACCTGGTATGGCTACACCTTC. Protein: CASSLDTTTWYGYTF.

Ten or more counts support this clonotype. CDR3 sequence (DNA): TGCGCCAGCAGCTGGGGACAGGGAACCTACGAGCAGTACTTC. This gives the protein CASSWGQGTYEQYF. The chain links TRBV5-1 to TRBJ2-7; TRBD1 matches at 9 bases. CDR3 size: 14 residues. V trimming: 3 bases; J trimming: 2 bases; junction bases outside the gene matches: 3. Germline CDR1 is SGHRS and CDR2 is YFSETQ.